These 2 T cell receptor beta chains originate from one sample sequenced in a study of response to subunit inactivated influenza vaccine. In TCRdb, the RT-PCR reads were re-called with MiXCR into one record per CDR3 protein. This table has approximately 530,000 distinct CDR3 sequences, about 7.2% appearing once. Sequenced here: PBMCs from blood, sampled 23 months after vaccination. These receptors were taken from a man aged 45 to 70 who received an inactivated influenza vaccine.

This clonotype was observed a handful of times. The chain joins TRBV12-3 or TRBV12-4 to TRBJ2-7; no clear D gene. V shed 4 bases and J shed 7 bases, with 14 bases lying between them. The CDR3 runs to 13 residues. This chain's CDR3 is CASSSFAVGEQYF. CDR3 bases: TGTGCCAGCAGTTCCTTCGCAGTCGGGGAGCAGTACTTC.

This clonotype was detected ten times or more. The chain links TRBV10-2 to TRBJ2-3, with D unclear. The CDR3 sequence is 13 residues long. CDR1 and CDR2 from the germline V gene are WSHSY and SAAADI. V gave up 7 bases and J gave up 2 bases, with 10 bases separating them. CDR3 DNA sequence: TGCGCCAGCAACTGGGCCACCACAGATACGCAGTATTTT. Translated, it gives CASNWATTDTQYF.